This passage covers 12 T cell receptor beta chains from one sample sequenced in a study of blood T cell repertoires in COVID-19. Clones were read by immunoSEQ multiplex PCR, and TCRdb kept only the in-frame ones, dropping some. The data hold tens of thousands of clones, with over 75% observed a single time. The sample was peripheral blood. The receptors come from a man aged 50-59 years with active COVID-19.

The rearrangement links TRBV27 to TRBJ1-4; 9 bases agree with TRBD1. The V segment lost 8 bases and the J segment 8 bases; nucleotides outside the gene matches: 9. The CDR3 totals 14 residues. Germline V gene data show CDR1 as MNHEY and CDR2 as SMNVEV (reference sequence). CDR3 amino acids: CASAHRGQGEKLFF. CDR3 nucleotides: TGTGCCAGCGCTCACAGGGGGCAAGGGGAAAAACTGTTTTTT. The full variable domain, with the rest looked up from reference TRBV27 and TRBJ1-4, is EAQVTQNPRYLITVTGKKLTVTCSQNMNHEYMSWYRQDPGLGLRQIYYSMNVEVTDKGDVPEGYKVSRKEKRNFPLILESPSPNQTSLYFCASAHRGQGEKLFFGSGTQLSVL.

V gene TRBV27 combines with J gene TRBJ2-7, with D unresolved. The V gene's germline CDR1 is MNHEY and CDR2 SMNVEV (reference sequence). The CDR3 is 15 residues long. The V gene lost 3 bases and the J gene lost 3 bases, with 15 bases spanning the gap. The CDR3 nucleotides read TGTGCCAGCAGTTTCGAGAAAATCCGCTGCTACGAGCAGTACTTC. Its protein is CASSFEKIRCYEQYF.

The rearrangement uses TRBV6-2 or TRBV6-3 and TRBJ1-2; D remains unclear. V lost 6 bases and J 4 bases, leaving 12 bases between the germline ends. Looked up from germline, CDR1 is MNHEY and CDR2 is SVGEGT. The CDR3 extends over 13 amino acids. The CDR3 sequence is CASSTTTIYGYTF. CDR3 sequence (DNA): TGTGCCAGCAGCACAACCACCATCTATGGCTACACCTTC.

The chain links TRBV4-2 to TRBJ2-7; TRBD1 matches 9 bases. The trim removed 0 bases at V and 2 bases at J, leaving 8 bases unmatched. Looked up from germline, CDR1 is LGHNA and CDR2 is YNFKEQ. There are 17 residues in the CDR3. The CDR3 DNA is TGTGCCAGCAGCCAAGATCCCAGACAGGGGGGAGCCTACGAGCAGTACTTC. It translates to CASSQDPRQGGAYEQYF.

This rearrangement joins TRBV2 to TRBJ2-7; TRBD2 aligns across 12 bases. The germline V gene encodes CDR1 SNHLY and CDR2 FYNNEI. The CDR3 consists of 15 residues. J lost 4 bases, V lost 6 bases, and 7 bases had no gene match. CDR3 nucleotide sequence: TGTGCCAGCAGGCTCCTAGCGGGAGGGGTATACGAGCAGTACTTC. As protein: CASRLLAGGVYEQYF.

The V and J genes are TRBV5-1 and TRBJ2-5; 8 bases fit TRBD2. The length of the CDR3 is 15 residues. The germline CDR1 and CDR2 sequences are SGHRS and YFSETQ. The junction had 3 bases not matched to a gene; V was cut back by 0 bases and J by 2 bases. CDR3 protein: CASSLDGRAQETQYF. The CDR3 DNA follows: TGCGCCAGCAGCTTGGACGGGAGGGCTCAAGAGACCCAGTACTTC.

In DNA, the CDR3 is TGTGCCAGCAGCGCCACTAGCGGGAACTCCTACGAGCAGTACTTC. This sequence encodes CASSATSGNSYEQYF. The chain employs TRBV7-2 and TRBJ2-7, with 10 nucleotides matching TRBD2. Germline values: CDR1 SGHTA, CDR2 FQGNSA. The CDR3 has 15 amino acids. The ends lost 5 bases at V and 0 bases at J; junction bases unmatched: 4.

This sequence joins TRBV9 and TRBJ2-7; D remains ambiguous. This CDR3 is 14 amino acids long. With 5 bases removed from V and 2 bases from J, the gap between germline ends came to 14 bases. The germline V gene encodes CDR1 SGDLS and CDR2 YYNGEE. In DNA, the CDR3 is TGTGCCAGCAGTCCTGACTGGCGGCCCTACGAGCAGTACGTC. Its translation: CASSPDWRPYEQYV.

V and J are TRBV12-3 or TRBV12-4 and TRBJ2-7; a weak D match, TRBD1 (5 bases). Trimming took 4 bases from V and 7 from J, leaving 14 bases between them. CDR3 size: 13 residues. The CDR3 DNA sequence: TGTGCCAGCAGTTCCACGACAGTCGTAGAGCAGTACTTC. This gives the protein CASSSTTVVEQYF.

This rearrangement joins TRBV18 to TRBJ2-3; 9 bases align to TRBD2. Germline V CDR1 and CDR2: KGHSH, LQKENI. With 4 bases clipped from V and 3 bases from J, the junction kept 2 bases outside the gene matches. This CDR3 contains 14 residues. The CDR3 coding sequence is TGTGCCAGCTCACAGACTAGCGGTACAGATACGCAGTATTTT. It encodes CASSQTSGTDTQYF. The variable domain in full, with the rest retrieved from reference TRBV18 and TRBJ2-3, is NAGVMQNPRHLVRRRGQEARLRCSPMKGHSHVYWYRQLPEEGLKFMVYLQKENIIDESGMPKERFSAEFPKEGPSILRIQQVVRGDSAAYFCASSQTSGTDTQYFGPGTRLTVL.

V and J are TRBV7-9 and TRBJ1-5; 9 bases fit TRBD1. The CDR3 runs to 18 residues. V lost 5 bases, J lost 0 bases, and 11 bases stayed unmatched. Germline assignment: CDR1 SEHNR and CDR2 FQNEAQ (reference sequence). The CDR3: CASSGGTRQGDSNQPQHF. CDR3 in DNA: TGTGCCAGCAGCGGGGGAACTAGACAGGGGGATAGCAATCAGCCCCAGCATTTT.

This chain connects TRBV4-2 to TRBJ1-6, with TRBD1 identical over 8 bases. The CDR3 extends over 14 amino acids. CDR1 and CDR2 (germline): LGHNA, YNFKEQ. Trimming at V came to 4 bases and at J to 7 bases, leaving 3 bases not matched to a gene. CDR3: CASSRGQANSPLHF. The CDR3 DNA is TGTGCCAGCAGCCGGGGACAGGCCAATTCACCCCTCCACTTT.